Given below is one T cell receptor beta chain in context. Its specificity is not known. This same CDR3 is encoded by further DNA sequences in the sample. This record comes from a study of shared clonotypes between healthy human individuals. General study points: Sequencing depth was expected to influence donor clonotype sharing.

In the original processing: For the immunoSEQ data, sequences were junction-only without quality scores, so filtering differed. Here immunoSEQ multiplex PCR was the method, and the copy in TCRdb shows in-frame clones only, minus some. That table supplies the V and J calls and clone size; D and trimming were determined from the DNA. This table has about 490,000 clones, about 80% appearing once. V trimming: 4 bases; J trimming: 6 bases; junction bases outside the gene matches: 6. Germline V lookup: CDR1 SGHRS, CDR2 YFSETQ. The CDR3 is made up of 16 amino acids. The source of this sequence is a woman between 40 and 50 years old in good health. Some clones in this sample may be carry-over from other donors' samples. The J gene is TRBJ2-3, the V gene TRBV5-1; TRBD2 matches at 15 bases. Sequencing was done on a sample of PBMCs. Here the CDR3 reads CASSPGLAGGPDTQYF. The CDR3 DNA is TGCGCCAGCAGCCCAGGACTAGCGGGAGGGCCGGATACGCAGTATTTT.